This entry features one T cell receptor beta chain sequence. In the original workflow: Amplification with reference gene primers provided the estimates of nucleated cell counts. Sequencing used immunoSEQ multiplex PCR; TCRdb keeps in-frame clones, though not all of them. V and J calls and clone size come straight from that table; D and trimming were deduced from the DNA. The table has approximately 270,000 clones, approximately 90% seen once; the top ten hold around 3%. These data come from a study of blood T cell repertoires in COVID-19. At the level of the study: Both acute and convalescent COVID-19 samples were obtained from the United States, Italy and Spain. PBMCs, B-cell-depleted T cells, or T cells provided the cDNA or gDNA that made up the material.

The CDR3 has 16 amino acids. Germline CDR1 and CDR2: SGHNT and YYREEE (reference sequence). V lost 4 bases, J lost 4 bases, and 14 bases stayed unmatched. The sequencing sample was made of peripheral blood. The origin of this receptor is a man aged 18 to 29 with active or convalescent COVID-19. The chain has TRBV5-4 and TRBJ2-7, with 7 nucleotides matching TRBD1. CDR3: CASSQGGYRGKYEQYF. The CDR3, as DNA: TGTGCCAGCAGCCAAGGCGGGTACAGGGGAAAGTACGAGCAGTACTTC.